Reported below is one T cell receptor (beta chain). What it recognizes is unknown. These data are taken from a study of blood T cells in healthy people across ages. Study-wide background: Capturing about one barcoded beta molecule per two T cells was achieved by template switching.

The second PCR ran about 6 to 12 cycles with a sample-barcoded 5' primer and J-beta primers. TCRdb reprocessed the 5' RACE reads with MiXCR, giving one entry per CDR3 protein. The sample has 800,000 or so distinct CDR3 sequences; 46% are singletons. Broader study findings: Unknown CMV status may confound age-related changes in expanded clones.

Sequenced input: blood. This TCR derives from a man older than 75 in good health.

CDR3 in DNA: TGTGCCAGCAGTGAAGCACGAGGGGGTAGTGAGTACTTC. Translating gives CASSEARGGSEYF. This chain links TRBV6-1 with TRBJ2-5; tentative D call: TRBD1 (6 bases). The CDR3 has 13 amino acids. The ends were cut back, 0 bases at V and 12 bases at J, with 14 bases in the middle. Germline CDR1 is MNHNS and CDR2 is SASEGT.